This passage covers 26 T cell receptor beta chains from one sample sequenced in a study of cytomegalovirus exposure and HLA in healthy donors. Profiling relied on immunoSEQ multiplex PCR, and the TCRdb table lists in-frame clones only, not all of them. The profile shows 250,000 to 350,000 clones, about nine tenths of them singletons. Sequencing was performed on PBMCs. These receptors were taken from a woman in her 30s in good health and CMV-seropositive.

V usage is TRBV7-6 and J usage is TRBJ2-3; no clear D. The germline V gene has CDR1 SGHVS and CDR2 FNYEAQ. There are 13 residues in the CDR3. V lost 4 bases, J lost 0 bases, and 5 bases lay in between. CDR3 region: CASSSPSTDTQYF. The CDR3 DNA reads TGTGCCAGCAGCTCTCCTAGCACAGATACGCAGTATTTT.

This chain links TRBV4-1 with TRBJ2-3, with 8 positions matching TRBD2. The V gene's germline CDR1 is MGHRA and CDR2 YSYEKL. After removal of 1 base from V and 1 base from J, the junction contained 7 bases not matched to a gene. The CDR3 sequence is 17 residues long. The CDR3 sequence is CASSQVGTREGTDTQYF. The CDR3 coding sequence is TGCGCCAGCAGCCAAGTAGGTACGCGGGAGGGCACAGATACGCAGTATTTT.

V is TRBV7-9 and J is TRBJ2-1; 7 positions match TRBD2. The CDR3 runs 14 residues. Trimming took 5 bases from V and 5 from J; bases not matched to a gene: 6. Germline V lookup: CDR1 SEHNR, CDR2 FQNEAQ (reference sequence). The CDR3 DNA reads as TGTGCCAGCAGCACCGGGACTACGGACAATGAGCAGTTCTTC. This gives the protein CASSTGTTDNEQFF.

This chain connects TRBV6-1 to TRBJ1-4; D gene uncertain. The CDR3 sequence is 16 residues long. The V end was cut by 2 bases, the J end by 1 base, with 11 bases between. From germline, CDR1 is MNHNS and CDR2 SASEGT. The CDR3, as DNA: TGTGCCAGCAGTGAATCTTTTGGGAGAACTAATGAAAAACTGTTTTTT. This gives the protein CASSESFGRTNEKLFF.

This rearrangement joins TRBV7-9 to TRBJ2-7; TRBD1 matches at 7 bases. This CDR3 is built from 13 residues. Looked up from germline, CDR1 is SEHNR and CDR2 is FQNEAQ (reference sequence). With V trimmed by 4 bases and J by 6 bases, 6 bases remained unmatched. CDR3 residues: CASSSTGLSEQYF. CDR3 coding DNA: TGTGCCAGCAGCTCGACAGGGCTTAGCGAGCAGTACTTC.

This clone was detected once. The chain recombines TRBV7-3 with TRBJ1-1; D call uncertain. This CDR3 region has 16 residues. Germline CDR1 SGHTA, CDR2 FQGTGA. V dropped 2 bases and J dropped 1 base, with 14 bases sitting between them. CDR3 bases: TGTGCCAGCAGCTTATATCCCGGCACACCGAACACTGAAGCTTTCTTT. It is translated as CASSLYPGTPNTEAFF.

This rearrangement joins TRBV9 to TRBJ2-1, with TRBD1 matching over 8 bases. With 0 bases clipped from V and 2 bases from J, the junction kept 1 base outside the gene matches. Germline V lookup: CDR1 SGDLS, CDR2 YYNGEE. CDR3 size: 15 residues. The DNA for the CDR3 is TGTGCCAGCAGCGTAGGGGACAGGCCCTACAATGAGCAGTTCTTC. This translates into CASSVGDRPYNEQFF.

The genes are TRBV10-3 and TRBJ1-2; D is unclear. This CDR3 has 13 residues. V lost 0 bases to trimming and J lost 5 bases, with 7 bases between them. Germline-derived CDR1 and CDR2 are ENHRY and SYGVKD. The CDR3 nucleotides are TGTGCCATCAGTGAGTCTCAGCTGTATGGCTACACCTTC. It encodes CAISESQLYGYTF.

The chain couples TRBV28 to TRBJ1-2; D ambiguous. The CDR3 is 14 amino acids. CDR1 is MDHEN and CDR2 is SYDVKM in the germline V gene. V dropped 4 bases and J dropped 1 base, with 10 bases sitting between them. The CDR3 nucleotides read TGTGCCAGCAGTTCCACAGATTATAACTATGGCTACACCTTC. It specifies CASSSTDYNYGYTF.

CDR3 residues: CAWSPAEGTDTQYF. In nucleotides, the CDR3 is TGTGCCTGGAGTCCGGCGGAGGGCACAGATACGCAGTATTTT. The chain carries TRBV30 and TRBJ2-3; possible D gene TRBD2, 5 bases. V lost 2 bases, J lost 1 base, and 10 bases lay in between. The CDR3 has 14 residues. Germline CDR1 reads GTSNPN; CDR2 reads SVGIG (reference sequence).

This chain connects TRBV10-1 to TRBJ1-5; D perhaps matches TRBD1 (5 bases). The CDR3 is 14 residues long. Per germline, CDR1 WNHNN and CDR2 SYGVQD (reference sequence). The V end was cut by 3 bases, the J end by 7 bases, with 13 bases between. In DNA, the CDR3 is TGCGCCAGCAGTGACGCAGGGCGGGAACAGCCCCAGCATTTT. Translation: CASSDAGREQPQHF.

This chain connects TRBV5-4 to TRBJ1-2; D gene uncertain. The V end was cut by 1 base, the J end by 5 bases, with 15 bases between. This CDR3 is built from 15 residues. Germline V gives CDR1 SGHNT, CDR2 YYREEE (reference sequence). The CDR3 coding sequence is TGTGCCAGCAGCTTGTATAACTCTCGGAGGTATGGCTACACCTTC. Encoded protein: CASSLYNSRRYGYTF.

CDR3 DNA: TGTGCCAGCAGCTTAGGTTTATCTAACACTGAAGCTTTCTTT. Protein product: CASSLGLSNTEAFF. V gene TRBV13 combines with J gene TRBJ1-1; D uncertain. The germline V gene encodes CDR1 PRHDT and CDR2 FYEKMQ (reference sequence). Trimming pared 0 bases from V and 2 bases from J, leaving 7 bases between. CDR3 length: 14 amino acids.

Here the CDR3 reads CASSLGPLETQYF. The CDR3 bases are TGCGCCAGCAGCTTGGGACCTCTGGAGACCCAGTACTTC. The chain has TRBV4-3 and TRBJ2-5; D may correspond to TRBD1 or TRBD2 (5 bases each). Germline V gene data show CDR1 as LGHNA and CDR2 as YSLEER. CDR3 length equals 13 residues. Trimming removed 5 bases at V and 5 bases at J, with 12 bases between.

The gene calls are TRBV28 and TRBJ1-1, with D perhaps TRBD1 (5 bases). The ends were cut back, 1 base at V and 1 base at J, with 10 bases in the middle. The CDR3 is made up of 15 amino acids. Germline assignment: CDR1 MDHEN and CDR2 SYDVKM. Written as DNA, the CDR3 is TGTGCCAGCAGTTTATATGGCAGGGCGAACACTGAAGCTTTCTTT. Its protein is CASSLYGRANTEAFF.

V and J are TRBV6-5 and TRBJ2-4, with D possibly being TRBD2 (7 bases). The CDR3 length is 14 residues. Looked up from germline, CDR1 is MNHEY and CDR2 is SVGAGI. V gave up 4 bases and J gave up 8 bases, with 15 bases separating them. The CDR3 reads CASSSSGGSDIQYF. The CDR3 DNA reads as TGTGCCAGCAGTTCCTCGGGGGGCTCTGACATTCAGTACTTC.

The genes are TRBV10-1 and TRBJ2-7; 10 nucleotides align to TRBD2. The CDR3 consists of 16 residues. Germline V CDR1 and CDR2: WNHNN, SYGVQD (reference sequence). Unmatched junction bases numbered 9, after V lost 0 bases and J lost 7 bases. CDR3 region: CASSESVLAGIGEQYF. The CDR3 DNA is TGCGCCAGCAGTGAGTCGGTACTAGCGGGAATTGGTGAGCAGTACTTC.

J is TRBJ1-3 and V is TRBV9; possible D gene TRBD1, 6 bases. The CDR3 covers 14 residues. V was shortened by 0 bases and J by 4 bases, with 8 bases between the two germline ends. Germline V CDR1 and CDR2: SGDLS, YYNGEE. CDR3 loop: CASSVGDRGNTIYF. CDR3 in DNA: TGTGCCAGCAGCGTAGGTGACAGGGGAAACACCATATATTTT. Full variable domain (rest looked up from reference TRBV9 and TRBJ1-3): DSGVTQTPKHLITATGQRVTLRCSPRSGDLSVYWYQQSLDQGLQFLIQYYNGEERAKGNILERFSAQQFPDLHSELNLSSLELGDSALYFCASSVGDRGNTIYFGEGSWLTVV.

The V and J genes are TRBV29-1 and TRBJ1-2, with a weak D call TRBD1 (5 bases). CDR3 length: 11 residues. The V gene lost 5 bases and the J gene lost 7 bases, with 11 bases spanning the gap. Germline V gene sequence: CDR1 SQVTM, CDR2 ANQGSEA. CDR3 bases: TGCAGCGTTTACGGGGGGTCTGGCTACACCTTC. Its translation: CSVYGGSGYTF.

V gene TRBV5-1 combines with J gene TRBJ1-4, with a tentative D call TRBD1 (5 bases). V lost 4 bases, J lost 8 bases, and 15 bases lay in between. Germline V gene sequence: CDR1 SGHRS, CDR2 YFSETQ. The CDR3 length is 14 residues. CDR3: CASSAAGTPEKLFF. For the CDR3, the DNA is TGCGCCAGCAGCGCGGCCGGGACGCCCGAAAAACTGTTTTTT.

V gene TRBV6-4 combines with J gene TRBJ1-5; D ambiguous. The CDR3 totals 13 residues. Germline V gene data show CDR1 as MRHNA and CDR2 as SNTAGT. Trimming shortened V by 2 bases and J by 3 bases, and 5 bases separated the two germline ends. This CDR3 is CASSDGVNQPQHF. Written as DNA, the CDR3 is TGTGCCAGCAGTGACGGGGTCAATCAGCCCCAGCATTTT.

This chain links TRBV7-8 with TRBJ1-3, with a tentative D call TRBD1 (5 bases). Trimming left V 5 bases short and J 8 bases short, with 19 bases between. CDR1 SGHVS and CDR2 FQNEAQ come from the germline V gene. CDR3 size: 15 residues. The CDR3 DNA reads TGTGCCAGCAGCCCCCCTGTGCGGGGCGTGGACACCATATATTTT. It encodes CASSPPVRGVDTIYF.

The CDR3 spells CASSPLVGSGIYNEQFF. CDR3 nucleotide sequence: TGTGCCAGCAGCCCGCTCGTTGGTAGCGGGATCTACAATGAGCAGTTCTTC. This rearrangement joins TRBV7-9 to TRBJ2-1, with 8 bases that match TRBD2. Germline V CDR1 and CDR2: SEHNR, FQNEAQ (reference sequence). Trimming removed 5 bases from V and 3 bases from J; junction bases left unmatched: 12. The CDR3 is made up of 17 amino acids.

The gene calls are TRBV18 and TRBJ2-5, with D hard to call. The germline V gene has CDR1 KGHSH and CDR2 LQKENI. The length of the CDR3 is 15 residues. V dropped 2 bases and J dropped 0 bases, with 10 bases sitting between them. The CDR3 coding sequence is TGTGCCAGCTCACCATCGACCAATCACCAAGAGACCCAGTACTTC. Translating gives CASSPSTNHQETQYF.

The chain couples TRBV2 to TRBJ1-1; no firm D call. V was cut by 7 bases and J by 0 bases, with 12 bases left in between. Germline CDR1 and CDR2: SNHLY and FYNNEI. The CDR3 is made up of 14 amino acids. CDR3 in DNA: TGTGCCAGCATTGATAGTACCATGAACACTGAAGCTTTCTTT. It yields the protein CASIDSTMNTEAFF.

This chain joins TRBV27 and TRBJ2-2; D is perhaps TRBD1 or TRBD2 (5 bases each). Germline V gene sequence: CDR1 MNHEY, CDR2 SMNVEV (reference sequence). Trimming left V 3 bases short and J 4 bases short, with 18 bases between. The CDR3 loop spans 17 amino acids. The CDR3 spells CASSFRGVGAPTGELFF. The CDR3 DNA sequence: TGTGCCAGCAGTTTTCGAGGGGTAGGGGCTCCCACCGGGGAGCTGTTTTTT.